A selection of T cell receptor beta chains follows, all from one sample in a study of technical replicates of blood from several donors. TCRdb's copy holds only in-frame clones and misses some; the assay was immunoSEQ multiplex PCR. The sample records 84,000 or so clones, about 92% being singletons. The sequenced material came from T cells isolated from PBMCs. These receptors were taken from a human donor in good health. The CDR3 runs from the conserved cysteine through the conserved F or W. Each record gives: V gene, J gene, D gene, clone size, CDR3 DNA, CDR3 protein. A D gene is named only where the DNA matches it firmly. Some rows mark clone size as missing; the rest say once, few, many or name a class of expanded clone.

TRBV9,TRBJ2-7,TRBD1,NA,TGTGCCAGCAGCGTAGCTGGGGACAGGGGCTACGAGCAGTACTTC,CASSVAGDRGYEQYF
TRBV11-2,TRBJ1-6,TRBD1,NA,TGTGCCAGCAGCTTCCCCGGGACAGGGGATTCACCCCTCCACTTT,CASSFPGTGDSPLHF
TRBV11-2,TRBJ2-1,TRBD2,NA,TGTGCCAGCAGCGGTCGGACTAGCGGGTACAATGAGCAGTTCTTC,CASSGRTSGYNEQFF
TRBV20-1,TRBJ1-4,NA,once,TGCACCTTCAGGGTCGGTGAAAAACTGTTTTTT,CTFRVGEKLFF
TRBV5-1,TRBJ2-3,NA,NA,TGCGCCAGCAGGGGGGGAGACAAGCAGGTAGATACGCAGTATTTT,CASRGGDKQVDTQYF
TRBV29-1,TRBJ2-7,TRBD2,NA,TGCAGCGTGGGGACTAGCGGGAGCTACGAGCAGTACTTC,CSVGTSGSYEQYF
TRBV4-1,TRBJ2-1,NA,NA,TGCGCCAGCGAACGTCAACCTAGCGTCTCCTACAATGAGCAGTTCTTC,CASERQPSVSYNEQFF
TRBV5-4,TRBJ2-7,NA,NA,TGTGCCAGCAGCTTAGGAGGAGGGAAGTCCTCCTACGAGCAGTACTTC,CASSLGGGKSSYEQYF
TRBV6-5,TRBJ1-1,NA,NA,TGTGCCAGCATCCAAGCCGCTGAAGCTTTCTTT,CASIQAAEAFF
TRBV28,TRBJ2-7,NA,NA,TGTGCCAGCAGTCCGCCGGGGGGCGCTAGCTACGAGCAGTACTTC,CASSPPGGASYEQYF
TRBV4-1,TRBJ1-6,TRBD1,NA,TGCGCCAGCAGCCAAGAAGTGGGGACAGGGAGTTCACCCCTCCACTTT,CASSQEVGTGSSPLHF
TRBV7-2,TRBJ2-3,TRBD2,once,TGTGCCACCACTTTTAGCGGGGCAGATACGCAGTATTTT,CATTFSGADTQYF
TRBV5-6,TRBJ2-5,NA,NA,TGTGCCAGCAGCCCGGGACCTACAGGGCAAGAGACCCAGTACTTC,CASSPGPTGQETQYF
TRBV27,TRBJ2-7,NA,NA,TGTGCCAGCAGGGGACGGGAGCGCTCCTACGAGCAGTACTTC,CASRGRERSYEQYF
TRBV6-6,TRBJ1-1,NA,NA,TGTGCCAGCAGTTACCGAGAGGTCCGGGGCACTGAAGCTTTCTTT,CASSYREVRGTEAFF
TRBV5-1,TRBJ2-2,TRBD1,NA,TGCGCCAGCAGCCCGGGGACAGGGAGTTGGGGGGAGCTGTTTTTT,CASSPGTGSWGELFF
TRBV11-2,TRBJ1-6,NA,NA,TGTGCCAGCAGCGAGCAGGGATATTCACCCCTCCACTTT,CASSEQGYSPLHF
TRBV7-6,TRBJ1-1,NA,NA,TGTGCCAGCAGCCTCAACACTGAAGCTTTCTTT,CASSLNTEAFF
TRBV11-2,TRBJ1-1,NA,few,TGTGCCAGCAGCTTTTCCAGAAACACTGAAGCTTTCTTT,CASSFSRNTEAFF
TRBV5-1,TRBJ2-7,TRBD2,NA,TGCGCCAGCAGCCTAATAGCGGGAGTCCTCTACGAGCAGTACTTC,CASSLIAGVLYEQYF
TRBV14,TRBJ2-7,NA,NA,TGTGCCAGCAGCCTTCGAGAGACAGGAGAGCAGTACTTC,CASSLRETGEQYF
TRBV30,TRBJ1-6,NA,NA,TGTGCCTTCGGTGGGGCAGATAATTCACCCCTCCACTTT,CAFGGADNSPLHF
TRBV13,TRBJ2-3,NA,NA,TGTGCCAGCAGCTTAGGGGGGCGCACAGATACGCAGTATTTT,CASSLGGRTDTQYF
TRBV28,TRBJ2-1,TRBD2,NA,TGTGCCAGCAGTTTACATAGCGGGAGCTCCTACAATGAGCAGTTCTTC,CASSLHSGSSYNEQFF
TRBV11-2,TRBJ2-2,NA,NA,TGTGCCAGCAGCCTTGCCGAAAGGCGGGCTGGGGAGCTGTTTTTT,CASSLAERRAGELFF
TRBV10-3,TRBJ1-2,NA,NA,TGTGCCATCTTCAGGTCTAACTATGGCTACACCTTC,CAIFRSNYGYTF
TRBV27,TRBJ2-7,NA,NA,TGTGCCAGCAGTTTAGGCCCTCAGGCTTACGAGCAGTACTTC,CASSLGPQAYEQYF
TRBV28,TRBJ2-7,NA,NA,TGTGCCAGCGGGGGCCCGCGCACCTACGAGCAGTACTTC,CASGGPRTYEQYF
TRBV7-3,TRBJ1-3,NA,NA,TGTGCCAGCAGCTTCCGGGTTCACTACTACCCTGGAAACACCATATATTTT,CASSFRVHYYPGNTIYF
TRBV5-1,TRBJ2-6,NA,NA,TGCGCCAGCAGCTTGGCGTTGTCCTCTGGGGCCAACGTCCTGACTTTC,CASSLALSSGANVLTF
TRBV5-1,TRBJ1-1,NA,NA,TGCGCCAGCAGTCGGGAGGGGTCCCCGAACACTGAAGCTTTCTTT,CASSREGSPNTEAFF
TRBV2,TRBJ2-5,NA,once,TGTGCCAGCAGTGACCGGGGGAGGGGGGAGACCCAGTACTTC,CASSDRGRGETQYF
TRBV6-6,TRBJ2-7,TRBD1,NA,TGTGCCAGCAGCCCACCCGACAGGGTGAGAACCTACGAGCAGTACTTC,CASSPPDRVRTYEQYF
TRBV6-5,TRBJ2-3,TRBD1,NA,TGTGCCAGCAGGAGGGACAGAAGCACAGATACGCAGTATTTT,CASRRDRSTDTQYF
TRBV18,TRBJ1-1,NA,NA,TGTGCCAGCTCACCGGGGGGTCAGAACACTGAAGCTTTCTTT,CASSPGGQNTEAFF